This TCR beta chain was identified in a study of blood T cell repertoires in COVID-19. Across the study: Both acute and convalescent COVID-19 samples were obtained from the United States, Italy and Spain. The analysed material was cDNA or gDNA that came from T cells, B-cell-depleted T cells, or PBMCs.

Seattle's enrolled individuals joined amid active infection and were then monitored longitudinally. CDR1 SGHTA and CDR2 FQGNSA come from the germline V gene. After removal of 4 bases from V and 5 bases from J, the junction contained 8 bases not matched to a gene. The CDR3 consists of 15 residues. In the authors' methods: Estimation of nucleated cell counts was performed using reference gene primer amplification. TCRdb's copy holds only in-frame clones and misses some; the assay was immunoSEQ multiplex PCR. V and J calls and clone size are those listed in that table; D and trimming were worked out from the DNA. The sample includes fewer than 70,000 clones, 60% to 85% seen only once; the top ten take about a fifth.

The chain combines TRBV7-2 with TRBJ1-2, with 9 bases matching TRBD1. The specimen sequenced was peripheral blood. This receptor was identified in a man aged 25-45 years with COVID-19, enrolled during active disease. The CDR3 DNA sequence: TGTGCCAGCAGCTCAGCGGGACAGGGAGTATATGGCTACACCTTC. Translation gives CASSSAGQGVYGYTF.